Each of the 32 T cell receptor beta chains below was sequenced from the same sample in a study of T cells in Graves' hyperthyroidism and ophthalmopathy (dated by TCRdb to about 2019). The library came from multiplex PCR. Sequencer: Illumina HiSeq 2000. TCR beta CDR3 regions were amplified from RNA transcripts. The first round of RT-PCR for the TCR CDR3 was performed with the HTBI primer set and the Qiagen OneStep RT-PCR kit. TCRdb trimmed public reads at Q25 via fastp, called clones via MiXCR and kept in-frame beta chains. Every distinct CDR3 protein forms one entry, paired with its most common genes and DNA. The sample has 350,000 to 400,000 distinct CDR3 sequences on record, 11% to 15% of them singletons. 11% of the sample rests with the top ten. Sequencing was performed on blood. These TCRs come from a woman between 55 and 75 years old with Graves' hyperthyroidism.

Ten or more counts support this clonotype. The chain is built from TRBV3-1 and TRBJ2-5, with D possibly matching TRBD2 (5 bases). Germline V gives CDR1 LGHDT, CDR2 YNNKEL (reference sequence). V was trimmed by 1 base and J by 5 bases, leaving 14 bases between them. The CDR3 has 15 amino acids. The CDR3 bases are TGTGCCAGCAGCCAAGTTCAGGAGGCGGGTGAGACCCAGTACTTC. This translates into CASSQVQEAGETQYF.

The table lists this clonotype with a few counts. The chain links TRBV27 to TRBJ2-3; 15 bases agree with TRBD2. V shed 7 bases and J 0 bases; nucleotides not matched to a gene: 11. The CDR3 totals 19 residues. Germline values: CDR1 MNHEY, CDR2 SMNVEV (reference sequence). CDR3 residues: CASKTGLAGGGRSTDTQYF. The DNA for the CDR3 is TGTGCCAGCAAGACCGGACTAGCGGGAGGGGGGCGTAGCACAGATACGCAGTATTTT.

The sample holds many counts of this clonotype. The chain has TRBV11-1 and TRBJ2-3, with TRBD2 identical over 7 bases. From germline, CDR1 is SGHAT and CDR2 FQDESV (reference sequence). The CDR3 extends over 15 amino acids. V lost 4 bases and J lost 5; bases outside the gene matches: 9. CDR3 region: CASSSTGVAGDTQYF. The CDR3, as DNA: TGTGCCAGCAGCTCGACCGGGGTAGCGGGAGATACGCAGTATTTT.

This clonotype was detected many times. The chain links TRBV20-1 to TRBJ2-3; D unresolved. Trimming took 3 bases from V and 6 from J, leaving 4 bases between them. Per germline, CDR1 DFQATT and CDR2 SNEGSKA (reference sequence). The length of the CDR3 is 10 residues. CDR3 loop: CSARWDTQYF. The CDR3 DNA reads TGCAGTGCTAGGTGGGATACGCAGTATTTT.

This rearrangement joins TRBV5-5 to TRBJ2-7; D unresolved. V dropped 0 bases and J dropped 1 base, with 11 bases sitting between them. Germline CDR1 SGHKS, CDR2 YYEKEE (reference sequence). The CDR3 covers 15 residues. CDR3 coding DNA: TGTGCCAGCAGCTTGGGTTTCCCATCATCCTACGAGCAGTACTTC. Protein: CASSLGFPSSYEQYF.

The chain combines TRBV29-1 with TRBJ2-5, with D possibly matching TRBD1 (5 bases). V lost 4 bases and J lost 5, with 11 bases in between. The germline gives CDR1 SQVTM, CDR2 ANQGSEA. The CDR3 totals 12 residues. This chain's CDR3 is CSVVQGSETQYF. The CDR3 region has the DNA TGCAGCGTTGTTCAGGGTTCGGAGACCCAGTACTTC.

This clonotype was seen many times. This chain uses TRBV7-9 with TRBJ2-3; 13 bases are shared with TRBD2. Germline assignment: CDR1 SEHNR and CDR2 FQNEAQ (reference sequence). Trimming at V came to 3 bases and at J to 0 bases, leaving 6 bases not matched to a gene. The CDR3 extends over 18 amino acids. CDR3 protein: CASSFPRGLAGSTDTQYF. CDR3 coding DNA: TGTGCCAGCAGCTTTCCCCGGGGACTAGCGGGGAGCACAGATACGCAGTATTTT.

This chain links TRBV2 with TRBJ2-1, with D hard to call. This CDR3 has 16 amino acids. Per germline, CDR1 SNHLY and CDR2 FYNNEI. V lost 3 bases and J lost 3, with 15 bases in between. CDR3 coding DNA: TGTGCCAGCAGTGATTTGGCCTCGGGCGTCTACAATGAGCAGTTCTTC. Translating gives CASSDLASGVYNEQFF.

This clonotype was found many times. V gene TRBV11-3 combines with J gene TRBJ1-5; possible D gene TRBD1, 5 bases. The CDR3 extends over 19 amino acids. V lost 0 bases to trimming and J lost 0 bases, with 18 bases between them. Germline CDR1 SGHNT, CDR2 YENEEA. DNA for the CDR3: TGTGCCAGCAGCTTAGATACCTATAACCGACAGTCTAGCAATCAGCCCCAGCATTTT. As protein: CASSLDTYNRQSSNQPQHF.

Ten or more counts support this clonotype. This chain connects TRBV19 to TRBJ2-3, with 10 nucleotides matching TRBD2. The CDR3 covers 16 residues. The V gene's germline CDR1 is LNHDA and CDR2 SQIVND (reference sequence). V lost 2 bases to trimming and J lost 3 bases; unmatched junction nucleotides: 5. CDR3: CASSIQRTSGTDTQYF. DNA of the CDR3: TGTGCCAGTAGTATACAGAGGACTAGCGGAACAGATACGCAGTATTTT.

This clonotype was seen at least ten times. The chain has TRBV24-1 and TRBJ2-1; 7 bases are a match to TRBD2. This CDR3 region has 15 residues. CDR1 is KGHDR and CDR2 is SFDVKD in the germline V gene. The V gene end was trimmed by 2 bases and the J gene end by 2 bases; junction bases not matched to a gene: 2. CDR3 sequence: CATSDSGGAYNEQFF. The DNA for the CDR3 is TGTGCCACCAGTGATTCGGGAGGCGCCTACAATGAGCAGTTCTTC.

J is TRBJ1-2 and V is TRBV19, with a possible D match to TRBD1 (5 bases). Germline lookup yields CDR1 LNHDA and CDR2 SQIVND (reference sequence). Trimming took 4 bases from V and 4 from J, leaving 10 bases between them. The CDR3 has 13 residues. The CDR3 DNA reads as TGTGCCAGTAGTAGCCAGGGTCCCTATGGCTACACCTTC. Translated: CASSSQGPYGYTF.

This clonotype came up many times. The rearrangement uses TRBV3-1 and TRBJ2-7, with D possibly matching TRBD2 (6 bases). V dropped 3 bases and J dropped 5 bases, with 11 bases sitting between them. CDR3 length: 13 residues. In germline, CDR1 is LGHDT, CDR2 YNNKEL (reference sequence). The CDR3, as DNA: TGTGCCAGCAGCCACGGGAGTGGAAACGAGCAGTACTTC. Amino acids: CASSHGSGNEQYF.

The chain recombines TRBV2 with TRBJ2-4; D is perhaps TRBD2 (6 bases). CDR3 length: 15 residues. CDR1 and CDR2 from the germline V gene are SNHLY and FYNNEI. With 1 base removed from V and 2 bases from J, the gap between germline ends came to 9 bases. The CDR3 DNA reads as TGTGCCAGCAGTGAAGTTCGGGAGACCAAAAACATTCAGTACTTC. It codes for CASSEVRETKNIQYF.

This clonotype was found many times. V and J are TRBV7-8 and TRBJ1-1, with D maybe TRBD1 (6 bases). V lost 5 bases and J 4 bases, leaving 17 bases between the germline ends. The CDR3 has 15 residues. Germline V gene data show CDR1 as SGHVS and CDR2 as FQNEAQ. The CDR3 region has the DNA TGTGCCAGCAGCCCCGGGACATGGGGGTCCACTGAAGCTTTCTTT. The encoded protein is CASSPGTWGSTEAFF.

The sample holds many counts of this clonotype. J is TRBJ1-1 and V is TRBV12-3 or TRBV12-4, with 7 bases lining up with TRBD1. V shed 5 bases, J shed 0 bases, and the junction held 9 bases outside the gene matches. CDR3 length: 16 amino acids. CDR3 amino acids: CASSLLQGRVNTEAFF. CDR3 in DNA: TGTGCCAGCAGTCTCCTACAGGGGCGGGTGAACACTGAAGCTTTCTTT.

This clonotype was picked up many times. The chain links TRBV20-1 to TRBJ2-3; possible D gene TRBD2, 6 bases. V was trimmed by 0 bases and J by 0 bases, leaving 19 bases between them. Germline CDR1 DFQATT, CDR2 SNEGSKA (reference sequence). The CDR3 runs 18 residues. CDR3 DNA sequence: TGCAGTGCTAGAGATTTCCGACCTCGCGGGACTAGCACAGATACGCAGTATTTT. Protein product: CSARDFRPRGTSTDTQYF.

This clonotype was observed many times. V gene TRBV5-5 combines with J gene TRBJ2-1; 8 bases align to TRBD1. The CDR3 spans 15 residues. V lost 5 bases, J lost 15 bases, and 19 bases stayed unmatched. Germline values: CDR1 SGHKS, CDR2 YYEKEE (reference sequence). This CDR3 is CASRSSWDRLTSLFF. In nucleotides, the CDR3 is TGTGCCAGCAGATCTTCCTGGGACAGGCTTACTTCGCTGTTCTTC.

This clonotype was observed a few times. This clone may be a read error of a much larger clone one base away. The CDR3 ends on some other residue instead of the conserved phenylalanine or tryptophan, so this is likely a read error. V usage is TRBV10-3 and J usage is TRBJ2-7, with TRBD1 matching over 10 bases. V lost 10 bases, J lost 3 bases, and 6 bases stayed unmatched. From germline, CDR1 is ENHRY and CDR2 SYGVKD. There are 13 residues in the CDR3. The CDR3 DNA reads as TGTGCCACGCTCCGGGACAGGGGCTACGAGCAGTACTCC. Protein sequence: CATLRDRGYEQYS.

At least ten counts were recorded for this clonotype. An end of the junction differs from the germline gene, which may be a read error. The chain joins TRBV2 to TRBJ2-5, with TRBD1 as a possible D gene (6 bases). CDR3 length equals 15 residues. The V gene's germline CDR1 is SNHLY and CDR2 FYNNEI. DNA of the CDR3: TGTGCAAGCACGGCTGTACAGGGATACCAAGAGACCCAGTACTTC. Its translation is CASTAVQGYQETQYF.

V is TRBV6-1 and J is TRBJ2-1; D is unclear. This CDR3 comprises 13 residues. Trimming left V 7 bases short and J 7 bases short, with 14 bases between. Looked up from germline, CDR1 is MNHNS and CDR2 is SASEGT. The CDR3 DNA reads TGTGCCAGCATTTTAGAATCATGGAATGAGCAGTTCTTC. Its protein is CASILESWNEQFF.

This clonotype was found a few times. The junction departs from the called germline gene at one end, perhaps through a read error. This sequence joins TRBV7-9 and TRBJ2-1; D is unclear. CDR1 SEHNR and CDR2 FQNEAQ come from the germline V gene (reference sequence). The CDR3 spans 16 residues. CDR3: CASSPNPLEVYNEQSF. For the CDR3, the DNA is TGTGCCAGCAGCCCGAACCCCCTAGAGGTTTACAATGAGCAGTCCTTC. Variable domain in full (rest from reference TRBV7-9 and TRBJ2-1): DTGVSQNPRHKITKRGQNVTFRCDPISEHNRLYWYRQTLGQGPEFLTYFQNEAQLEKSRLLSDRFSAERPKGSFSTLEIQRTEQGDSAMYLCASSPNPLEVYNEQSFGPGTRLTVL.

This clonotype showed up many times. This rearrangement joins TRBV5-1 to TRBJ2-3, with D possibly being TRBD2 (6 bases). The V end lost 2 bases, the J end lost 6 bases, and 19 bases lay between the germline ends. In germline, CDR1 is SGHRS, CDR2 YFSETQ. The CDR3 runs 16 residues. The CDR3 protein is CASSLLGGIFSDTQYF. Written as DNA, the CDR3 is TGCGCCAGCAGCTTACTCGGCGGGATTTTTTCGGATACGCAGTATTTT.

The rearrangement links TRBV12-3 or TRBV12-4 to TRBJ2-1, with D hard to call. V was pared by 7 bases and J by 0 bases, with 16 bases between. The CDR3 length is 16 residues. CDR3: CASTRKRTGSYNEQFF. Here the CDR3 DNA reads TGTGCCAGCACCCGGAAACGGACGGGCTCCTACAATGAGCAGTTCTTC.

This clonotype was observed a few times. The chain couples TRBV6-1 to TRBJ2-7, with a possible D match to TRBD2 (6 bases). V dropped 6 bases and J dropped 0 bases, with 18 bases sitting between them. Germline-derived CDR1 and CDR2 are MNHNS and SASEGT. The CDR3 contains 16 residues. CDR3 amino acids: CASRGSVRESSYEQYF. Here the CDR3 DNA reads TGTGCCAGCAGGGGAAGCGTCCGGGAGAGCTCCTACGAGCAGTACTTC.

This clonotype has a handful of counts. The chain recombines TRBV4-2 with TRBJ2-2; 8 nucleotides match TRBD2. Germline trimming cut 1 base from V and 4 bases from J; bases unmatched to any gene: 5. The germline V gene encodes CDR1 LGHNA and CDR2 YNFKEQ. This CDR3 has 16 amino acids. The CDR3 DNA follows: TGTGCCAGCAGCCAAGGTGGAGCGGGAGTCACCGGGGAGCTGTTTTTT. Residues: CASSQGGAGVTGELFF.

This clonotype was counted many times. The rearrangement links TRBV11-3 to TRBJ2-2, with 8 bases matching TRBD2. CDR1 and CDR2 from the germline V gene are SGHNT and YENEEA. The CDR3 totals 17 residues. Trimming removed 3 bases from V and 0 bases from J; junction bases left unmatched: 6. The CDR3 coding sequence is TGTGCCAGCAGCTTCTTGGCGGGAGGATCGAACACCGGGGAGCTGTTTTTT. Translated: CASSFLAGGSNTGELFF.

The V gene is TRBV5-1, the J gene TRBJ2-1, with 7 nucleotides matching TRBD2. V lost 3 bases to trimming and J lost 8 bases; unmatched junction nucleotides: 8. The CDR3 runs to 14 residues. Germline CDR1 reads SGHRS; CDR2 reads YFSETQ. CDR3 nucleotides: TGCGCCAGCAGCTACGGGGCGGGAGCTGATGAGCAGTTCTTC. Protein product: CASSYGAGADEQFF.

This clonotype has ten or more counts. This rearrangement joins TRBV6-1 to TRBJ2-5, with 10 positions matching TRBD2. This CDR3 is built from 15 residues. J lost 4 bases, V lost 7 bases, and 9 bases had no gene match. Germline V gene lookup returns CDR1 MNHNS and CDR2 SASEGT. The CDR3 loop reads CASTNRASGRETQYF. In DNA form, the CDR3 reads TGTGCCAGCACCAACCGGGCTAGCGGGAGAGAGACCCAGTACTTC.

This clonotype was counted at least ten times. The CDR3 region is CASSSPEGAGASEQFF. The CDR3 DNA follows: TGTGCCAGCAGTTCCCCCGAGGGAGCGGGAGCAAGCGAGCAGTTCTTC. The chain uses TRBV12-3 or TRBV12-4 and TRBJ2-1, with 8 bases lining up with TRBD2. The CDR3 loop spans 16 amino acids. The V gene end was trimmed by 4 bases and the J gene end by 10 bases; junction bases not matched to a gene: 15.

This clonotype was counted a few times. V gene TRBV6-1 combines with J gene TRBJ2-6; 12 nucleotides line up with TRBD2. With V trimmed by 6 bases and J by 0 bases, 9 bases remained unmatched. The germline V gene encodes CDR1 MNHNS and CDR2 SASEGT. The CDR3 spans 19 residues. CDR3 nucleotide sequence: TGTGCCAGCAGGCGACCCGCTAGCGGGAGGGCCTCTGGGGCCAACGTCCTGACTTTC. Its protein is CASRRPASGRASGANVLTF.

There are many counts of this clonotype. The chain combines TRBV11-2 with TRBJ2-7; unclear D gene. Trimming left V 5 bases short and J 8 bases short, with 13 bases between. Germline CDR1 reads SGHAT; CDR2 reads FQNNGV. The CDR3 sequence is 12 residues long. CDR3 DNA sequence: TGTGCCAGCAGCGCCTACCTAGTCCAGCAGTACTTC. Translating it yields CASSAYLVQQYF.